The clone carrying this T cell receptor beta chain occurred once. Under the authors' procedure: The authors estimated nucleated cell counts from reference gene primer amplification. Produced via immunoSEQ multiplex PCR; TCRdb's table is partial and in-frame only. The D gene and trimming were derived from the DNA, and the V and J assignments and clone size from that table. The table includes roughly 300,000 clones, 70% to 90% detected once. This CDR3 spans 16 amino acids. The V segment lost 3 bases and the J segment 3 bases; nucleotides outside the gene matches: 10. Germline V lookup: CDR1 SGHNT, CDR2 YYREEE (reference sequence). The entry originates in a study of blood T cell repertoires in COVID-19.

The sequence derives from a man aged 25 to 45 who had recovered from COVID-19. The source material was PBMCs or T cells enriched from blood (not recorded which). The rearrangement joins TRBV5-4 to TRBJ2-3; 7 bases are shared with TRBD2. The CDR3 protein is CASSSGGGAGTDTQYF. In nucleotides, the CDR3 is TGTGCCAGCAGCTCGGGGGGTGGGGCGGGGACAGATACGCAGTATTTT.